The 10 T cell receptor beta chains reported below all come from one sample, sequenced in a study of Graves' ophthalmopathy and Graves' hyperthyroidism. Using RNA transcripts, the TCR beta CDR3 regions were amplified. After a first-round RT-PCR with HTBI primers, a second-round multiplex PCR was run. TCRdb reprocessed the multiplex PCR reads via MiXCR and lists one record per CDR3 protein. The table shows approximately 700,000 distinct CDR3 sequences, with about two fifths occurring only once. The sequenced sample consisted of peripheral blood. The receptors come from an adult man with Graves' ophthalmopathy.

This clonotype appeared many times. V is TRBV7-8 and J is TRBJ1-1; no clear D. Germline CDR1 and CDR2: SGHVS and FQNEAQ. The V end lost 5 bases, the J end lost 5 bases, and 15 bases lay between the germline ends. The CDR3 totals 14 residues. In DNA form, the CDR3 reads TGTGCCAGCAGCCCAAGGTCCGCCAGAACTGAAGCTTTCTTT. Translating it yields CASSPRSARTEAFF.

This clonotype was picked up one time. This chain uses TRBV15 with TRBJ1-1, with D possibly TRBD1 on 5 matching bases. Germline V gene sequence: CDR1 LNHNV, CDR2 YYDKDF (reference sequence). Trimming left V 5 bases short and J 3 bases short, with 10 bases between. There are 13 residues in the CDR3. This CDR3 is CATSSRDYTEAFF. The CDR3 DNA is TGTGCCACCAGCTCAAGGGACTACACTGAAGCTTTCTTT. The full variable domain, with the rest looked up from reference TRBV15 and TRBJ1-1, is DAMVIQNPRYQVTQFGKPVTLSCSQTLNHNVMYWYQQKSSQAPKLLFHYYDKDFNNEADTPDNFQSRRPNTSFCFLDIRSPGLGDTAMYLCATSSRDYTEAFFGQGTRLTVV.

On this clonotype: This may be a read error: a much more frequent sequence differs by one nucleotide. The chain links TRBV20-1 to TRBJ1-6; D call uncertain. Trimming stripped 3 bases from V and 0 bases from J, with 9 bases between. This CDR3 is built from 15 residues. Germline values: CDR1 DFQATT, CDR2 SNEGSKA (reference sequence). The CDR3 region has the DNA TGCAGTGCTAGTGCCCCGAGCTCCTATAATTCACCCCTCCACTTT. Translation gives CSASAPSSYNSPLHF.

This clonotype was detected ten times or more. V gene TRBV12-3 or TRBV12-4 combines with J gene TRBJ2-5; D possibly corresponds to TRBD2 (5 bases). The CDR3 has 14 amino acids. V was trimmed by 4 bases and J by 0 bases, leaving 9 bases between them. The CDR3 is CASSYGLNQETQYF. CDR3 sequence (DNA): TGTGCCAGCAGTTACGGACTGAACCAAGAGACCCAGTACTTC.

The chain recombines TRBV2 with TRBJ2-1, with no clear D. This CDR3 region has 13 residues. The germline CDR1 and CDR2 sequences are SNHLY and FYNNEI. The ends were cut back, 9 bases at V and 1 base at J, with 10 bases in the middle. The CDR3 nucleotides are TGTGCCAGTGCTTCTAGGTCCTACAATGAGCAGTTCTTC. Protein sequence: CASASRSYNEQFF.

V gene TRBV2 combines with J gene TRBJ1-4; D call uncertain. Germline V gene data show CDR1 as SNHLY and CDR2 as FYNNEI. This CDR3 has 13 amino acids. Trimming removed 7 bases from V and 2 bases from J, with 8 bases in between. The CDR3 is CASTQDTNEKLFF. The DNA for the CDR3 is TGTGCCAGCACCCAGGATACTAATGAAAAACTGTTTTTT.

DNA of the CDR3: TGTGCCAGCAGTCTCCCCCCGCATGGGCGGGAGCCTCAAGAGACCCAGTACTTC. Translation: CASSLPPHGREPQETQYF. The rearrangement joins TRBV12-3 or TRBV12-4 to TRBJ2-5, with TRBD2 matching 7 bases. After removal of 5 bases from V and 2 bases from J, the junction contained 17 bases not matched to a gene. The CDR3 has 18 amino acids.

The genes are TRBV7-3 and TRBJ2-7; D is tentatively TRBD1 or TRBD2 (5 bases each). V was cut by 2 bases and J by 2 bases, with 13 bases left in between. The germline CDR1 and CDR2 sequences are SGHTA and FQGTGA. The CDR3 extends over 15 amino acids. CDR3 bases: TGTGCCAGCAGCTTATTCTGGGACGGAGCCTACGAGCAGTACTTC. Its translation: CASSLFWDGAYEQYF.

The chain carries TRBV2 and TRBJ2-7, with TRBD1 identical over 7 bases. CDR3 length: 17 residues. Trimming took 5 bases from V and 3 from J; bases not matched to a gene: 16. The germline CDR1 and CDR2 sequences are SNHLY and FYNNEI. The CDR3 protein is CASSPTPYRGLFYEQYF. CDR3 DNA sequence: TGTGCCAGCAGTCCGACCCCGTACAGGGGCCTATTCTACGAGCAGTACTTC. Looking up the rest from reference TRBV2 and TRBJ2-7 gives the full variable domain: EPEVTQTPSHQVTQMGQEVILRCVPISNHLYFYWYRQILGQKVEFLVSFYNNEISEKSEIFDDQFSVERPDGSNFTLKIRSTKLEDSAMYFCASSPTPYRGLFYEQYFGPGTRLTVT.

The chain is built from TRBV24-1 and TRBJ2-1, with 7 bases that match TRBD2. The CDR3 extends over 17 amino acids. Germline CDR1 is KGHDR and CDR2 is SFDVKD. The V gene end was trimmed by 5 bases and the J gene end by 1 base; junction bases not matched to a gene: 10. The CDR3 loop is CATSGGTTKFSYNEQFF. The CDR3 bases are TGTGCCACCAGTGGAGGGACTACAAAATTTTCCTACAATGAGCAGTTCTTC.